The sequence of this T cell receptor (beta chain) was determined in a study of OX40 agonist ivuxolimab in advanced cancers. Study background: A mean age of approximately 58 years, range about 23 to 80, was recorded, and roughly 80% were male.

J lost 8 bases, V lost 6 bases, and 7 bases had no gene match. In germline, CDR1 is LGHNA, CDR2 YNFKEQ. The CDR3 spans 13 residues. Measured with immunoSEQ multiplex PCR; TCRdb has only the in-frame clones, and not every one. The sample has approximately 23,000 clones, 65% to 85% seen once. The clonotype was recovered from an adult with an advanced solid tumor such as melanoma, head and neck, liver or kidney cancer. Sequences were derived from CD4+ or CD8+ T cells sorted from blood, sampled in a trial of the OX40 agonist ivuxolimab. The rearrangement joins TRBV4-2 to TRBJ1-3, with 7 nucleotides matching TRBD1. CDR3 in amino acids: CASSPGGIDTIYF. As DNA, the CDR3 is TGTGCCAGCAGTCCAGGGGGGATAGACACCATATATTTT.